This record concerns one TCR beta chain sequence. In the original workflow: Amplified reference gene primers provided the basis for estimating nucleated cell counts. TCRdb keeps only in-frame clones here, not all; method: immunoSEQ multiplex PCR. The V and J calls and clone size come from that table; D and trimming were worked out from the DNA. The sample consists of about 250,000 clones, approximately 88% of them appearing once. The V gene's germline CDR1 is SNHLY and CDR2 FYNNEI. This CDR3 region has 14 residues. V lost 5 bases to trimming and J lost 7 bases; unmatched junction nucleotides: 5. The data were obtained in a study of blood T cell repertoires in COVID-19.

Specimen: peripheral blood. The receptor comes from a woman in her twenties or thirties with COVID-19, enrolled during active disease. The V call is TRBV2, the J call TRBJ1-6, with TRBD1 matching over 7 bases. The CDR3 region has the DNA TGTGCCAGCAGTTACTCGGACAGGAATTCACCCCTCCACTTT. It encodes CASSYSDRNSPLHF.